The rows below give T cell receptor beta chains drawn from one sample of a study of cytomegalovirus exposure and HLA in healthy donors. TCRdb keeps only in-frame clones here, not all; method: immunoSEQ multiplex PCR. The sample contains around 150,000 clones, 80% of which appear only once. Sequencing was done on a sample of PBMCs. These receptor sequences come from a man aged 25-45 years in good health and CMV-seronegative. Each CDR3 is given with its conserved first and last residue. The D gene is left open where the match is weak. Clone size is given for some rows only: seen once, a few or many times, or a class if the clone is expanded.

J gene	D gene	V gene	clone size	CDR3 protein	CDR3 DNA
TRBJ2-6	.	TRBV28	.	CASSLGGANVLTF	TGTGCCAGCAGTTTGGGCGGGGCCAACGTCCTGACTTTC
TRBJ1-1	.	TRBV7-8	.	CASSTPGASSEAFF	TGTGCCAGCAGCACCCCAGGGGCTTCCTCTGAAGCTTTCTTT
TRBJ2-1	.	TRBV5-1	.	CASSLIGGESSYNEQFF	TGCGCCAGCAGCTTGATTGGTGGGGAGAGCTCCTACAATGAGCAGTTCTTC
TRBJ1-1	.	TRBV30	.	CAWSEVGGLMNTEAFF	TGTGCCTGGAGTGAAGTAGGGGGTTTGATGAACACTGAAGCTTTCTTT
TRBJ2-1	.	TRBV27	once	CASSLSSAGYPFSNEQFF	TGTGCCAGCAGTTTATCGTCCGCGGGATACCCTTTTTCCAATGAGCAGTTCTTC
TRBJ1-6	.	TRBV2	.	CASSETGLDSPLHF	TGTGCCAGCAGTGAAACTGGGCTGGATTCACCCCTCCACTTT
TRBJ2-2	TRBD1	TRBV7-3	.	CASSLLPGRGRVYAGELFF	TGTGCCAGCAGCTTACTCCCCGGCAGGGGGCGGGTGTACGCCGGGGAGCTGTTTTTT
TRBJ2-7	TRBD2	TRBV14	.	CASSRRRGDHEQYF	TGTGCCAGCAGCCGCCGGCGGGGGGACCACGAGCAGTACTTC
TRBJ1-4	.	TRBV28	.	CASSLVGIGQTNEKLFF	TGTGCCAGCAGTTTAGTGGGCATTGGACAGACTAATGAAAAACTGTTTTTT
TRBJ1-1	.	TRBV6-5	few	CASGGGVTEAFF	TGTGCCAGCGGGGGCGGAGTTACTGAAGCTTTCTTT
TRBJ1-2	.	TRBV7-9	.	CASSLGTVGYTF	TGTGCCAGCAGCTTAGGGACAGTTGGCTACACCTTC
TRBJ2-1	TRBD2	TRBV7-2	.	CASSLKVLAGASWNEQFF	TGTGCCAGCAGCCTAAAGGTACTAGCGGGGGCCTCGTGGAATGAGCAGTTCTTC
TRBJ2-7	.	TRBV7-9	few	CASSPLGHLTPYEQYF	TGTGCCAGCAGCCCCCTGGGACATCTCACCCCATACGAGCAGTACTTC
TRBJ2-7	.	TRBV28	.	CASSLDSYYEQYF	TGTGCCAGCAGTTTAGACTCCTACTACGAGCAGTACTTC
TRBJ2-1	.	TRBV9	.	CASSAAGTRQFF	TGTGCCAGCAGCGCCGCCGGGACACGGCAGTTCTTC
TRBJ1-2	.	TRBV28	.	CASSLRDTGRYGYTF	TGTGCCAGCAGTTTGAGGGACACCGGGAGGTATGGCTACACCTTC
TRBJ2-3	TRBD2	TRBV19	few	CASSIGLADSTDTQYF	TGTGCCAGTAGTATAGGGCTAGCGGATAGCACAGATACGCAGTATTTT
TRBJ2-6	.	TRBV5-6	.	CASTGASGANVLTF	TGTGCCAGCACAGGTGCCTCTGGGGCCAACGTCCTGACTTTC
TRBJ1-2	.	TRBV6-6	.	CASSHTANYGYTF	TGTGCCAGCAGTCATACAGCTAACTATGGCTACACCTTC
TRBJ1-2	.	TRBV15	.	CATSREDRGYGYTF	TGTGCCACCAGCAGAGAGGACAGAGGCTATGGCTACACCTTC
TRBJ1-3	.	TRBV11-2	.	CASSPLDRPGNTIYF	TGTGCCAGCAGCCCCCTCGACAGGCCTGGAAACACCATATATTTT
TRBJ1-3	.	TRBV5-1	.	CASSPGVGGNTIYF	TGCGCCAGCAGCCCGGGGGTAGGAGGAAACACCATATATTTT
TRBJ2-7	.	TRBV5-1	.	CASSTSRGAYEQYF	TGCGCCAGCAGCACCTCCCGGGGAGCGTACGAGCAGTACTTC
TRBJ2-2	TRBD2	TRBV6-5	.	CASSSGRLPPGELFF	TGTGCCAGCAGCTCCGGGAGGCTCCCACCCGGGGAGCTGTTTTTT
TRBJ2-3	.	TRBV6-1	few	CATQGRVADTQYF	TGTGCCACGCAGGGTCGGGTGGCAGATACGCAGTATTTT
TRBJ1-5	.	TRBV19	.	CASRRGSGPQHF	TGTGCCAGTAGGAGGGGGTCGGGGCCCCAGCATTTT
TRBJ1-5	.	TRBV18	.	CASSPSGDQPQHF	TGTGCCAGCTCACCAAGTGGAGATCAGCCCCAGCATTTT
TRBJ2-7	.	TRBV7-9	.	CASSFSFHEQYF	TGTGCCAGCAGCTTTAGTTTCCACGAGCAGTACTTC
TRBJ2-5	TRBD2	TRBV11-2	.	CASSLEAGGRETQYF	TGTGCCAGCAGCTTAGAGGCGGGGGGGCGAGAGACCCAGTACTTC
TRBJ2-2	.	TRBV7-9	few	CASSHVQVSNTGELFF	TGTGCCAGCTCTCACGTTCAGGTTTCCAACACCGGGGAGCTGTTTTTT
TRBJ1-5	.	TRBV27	few	CASRGHGNQPQHF	TGTGCCAGCAGAGGACATGGCAATCAGCCCCAGCATTTT
TRBJ2-2	TRBD2	TRBV5-1	.	CASSQGLAGFGELLF	TGCGCCAGCAGCCAGGGACTAGCGGGCTTCGGGGAGCTGCTTTTT
TRBJ1-5	.	TRBV10-3	few	CATGVGQPQHF	TGTGCCACCGGGGTGGGTCAGCCCCAGCATTTT
TRBJ2-5	TRBD2	TRBV2	.	CASSDRAGGLRETQYF	TGTGCCAGCAGTGACAGAGCGGGGGGTCTTCGAGAGACCCAGTACTTC
TRBJ2-1	TRBD1	TRBV7-2	.	CASSQDRGIRDEQFF	TGTGCCAGCAGCCAGGACAGGGGGATTCGGGATGAGCAGTTCTTC
TRBJ1-6	.	TRBV27	.	CASSFPPSPLHF	TGTGCCAGCAGTTTTCCTCCCTCACCCCTCCACTTT
TRBJ2-5	.	TRBV4-2	.	CASSQDPGWETQYF	TGTGCCAGCAGCCAAGATCCAGGGTGGGAGACCCAGTACTTC
TRBJ1-2	TRBD1	TRBV9	.	CASSVSGGFQGGYGYTF	TGTGCCAGCAGCGTCTCAGGGGGTTTTCAGGGAGGCTATGGCTACACCTTC
TRBJ1-1	.	TRBV30	few	CAWGSTVTEAFF	TGTGCCTGGGGGTCGACAGTGACTGAAGCTTTCTTT
TRBJ1-6	TRBD1	TRBV19	.	CASREQGVKNSPLHF	TGTGCCAGTAGGGAACAGGGGGTGAAGAATTCACCCCTCCACTTT
TRBJ2-1	TRBD1	TRBV5-6	few	CASSLETGVVEQFF	TGTGCCAGCAGCTTGGAGACAGGGGTGGTTGAGCAGTTCTTC
TRBJ1-1	TRBD1	TRBV19	.	CASKDRGNTEAFF	TGTGCCAGTAAGGACAGGGGGAACACTGAAGCTTTCTTT
TRBJ2-7	.	TRBV5-8	.	CASSRKGGGGYEQYF	TGTGCCAGCAGCCGAAAAGGGGGAGGGGGGTACGAGCAGTACTTC
TRBJ2-2	TRBD1	TRBV6-1	once	CASRRDRGRTGELFF	TGTGCCAGCAGGCGGGACAGGGGGAGGACCGGGGAGCTGTTTTTT
TRBJ2-5	TRBD2	TRBV11-2	.	CASSLGLAGFETQYF	TGTGCCAGCAGCCTGGGACTAGCGGGATTTGAGACCCAGTACTTC
TRBJ1-2	TRBD1	TRBV5-1	.	CASSLPDRGQGGYTF	TGCGCCAGCAGCCTTCCGGACAGGGGGCAGGGTGGCTACACCTTC
TRBJ2-1	TRBD2	TRBV5-1	once	CASSSGLAGVNEQFF	TGCGCCAGCAGCTCCGGACTAGCCGGCGTCAATGAGCAGTTCTTC
TRBJ2-7	.	TRBV2	.	CASTLRGDRFYEQYF	TGTGCCAGCACCCTAAGGGGGGACAGATTCTACGAGCAGTACTTC
TRBJ2-1	TRBD1	TRBV7-3	.	CASSLGTGSAFYNEQFF	TGTGCCAGCAGCTTAGGGACAGGGAGTGCCTTCTACAATGAGCAGTTCTTC
TRBJ2-2	.	TRBV28	.	CASENDLNTGELFF	TGTGCCAGCGAAAATGACTTGAACACCGGGGAGCTGTTTTTT
TRBJ2-7	TRBD1	TRBV28	.	CASSPGTGGFQQYF	TGTGCCAGCAGTCCCGGGACAGGGGGGTTTCAGCAGTACTTC
TRBJ1-1	.	TRBV6-1	few	CASGPRGTEAFF	TGTGCCAGCGGACCTAGGGGCACTGAAGCTTTCTTT
TRBJ2-7	TRBD1	TRBV6-1	.	CASITGTGGAYEQYF	TGTGCCAGCATTACCGGGACAGGGGGCGCCTACGAGCAGTACTTC
TRBJ2-6	.	TRBV2	.	CASSERTATSGANVLTF	TGTGCCAGCAGTGAGCGGACAGCGACCTCTGGGGCCAACGTCCTGACTTTC
TRBJ2-7	TRBD1	TRBV6-6	.	CASSGDRLYEQYF	TGTGCCAGCAGTGGGGACAGGTTATACGAGCAGTACTTC
TRBJ1-5	.	TRBV28	.	CASMGGGQPQHF	TGTGCCAGCATGGGGGGGGGACAGCCCCAGCATTTT
TRBJ1-4	TRBD1	TRBV28	.	CASLTYRGGDEKLFF	TGTGCCAGCCTAACCTACAGGGGTGGAGATGAAAAACTGTTTTTT
TRBJ1-5	TRBD1	TRBV19	.	CASLRGTGDSNQPQHF	TGTGCCAGTCTAAGAGGGACAGGGGATAGCAATCAGCCCCAGCATTTT
TRBJ2-1	TRBD2	TRBV7-9	.	CASSTSSGGYYNEQFF	TGTGCCAGCAGCACCTCTAGCGGGGGTTATTACAATGAGCAGTTCTTC